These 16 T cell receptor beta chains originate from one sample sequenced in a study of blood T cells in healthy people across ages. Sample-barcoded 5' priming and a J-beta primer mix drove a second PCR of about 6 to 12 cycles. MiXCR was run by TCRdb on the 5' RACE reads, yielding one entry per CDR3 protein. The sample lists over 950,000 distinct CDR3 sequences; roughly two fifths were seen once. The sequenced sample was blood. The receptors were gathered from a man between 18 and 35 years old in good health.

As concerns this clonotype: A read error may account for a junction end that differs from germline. The CDR3: CASSRDHGNIQYF. CDR3 nucleotide sequence: TGTGCCTCCAGCAGAGATCACGGAAACATTCAGTACTTC. The chain combines TRBV15 with TRBJ2-4; no reliable D call. There are 13 residues in the CDR3. The germline V gene encodes CDR1 LNHNV and CDR2 YYDKDF (reference sequence).

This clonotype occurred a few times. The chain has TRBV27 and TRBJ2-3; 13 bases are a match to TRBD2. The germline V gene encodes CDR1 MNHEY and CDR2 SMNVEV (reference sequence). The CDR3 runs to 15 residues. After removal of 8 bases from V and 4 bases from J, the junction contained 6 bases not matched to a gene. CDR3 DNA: TGTGCCAGCCGACTAGCGGGGGGCCCCGCAGATACGCAGTATTTT. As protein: CASRLAGGPADTQYF.

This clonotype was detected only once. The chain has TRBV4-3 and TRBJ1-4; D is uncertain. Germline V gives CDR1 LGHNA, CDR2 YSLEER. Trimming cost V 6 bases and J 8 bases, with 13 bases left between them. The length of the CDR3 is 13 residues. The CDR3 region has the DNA TGCGCCAGCAGTTCTGGGCATAGAGAAAAACTGTTTTTT. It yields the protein CASSSGHREKLFF.

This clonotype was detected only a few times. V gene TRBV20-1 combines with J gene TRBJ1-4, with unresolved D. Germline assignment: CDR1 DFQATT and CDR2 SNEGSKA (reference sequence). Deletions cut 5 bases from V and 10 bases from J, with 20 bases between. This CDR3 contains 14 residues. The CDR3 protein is CSAPRALTEAKLFF. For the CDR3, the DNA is TGCAGTGCTCCTCGGGCACTTACTGAGGCAAAACTGTTTTTT.

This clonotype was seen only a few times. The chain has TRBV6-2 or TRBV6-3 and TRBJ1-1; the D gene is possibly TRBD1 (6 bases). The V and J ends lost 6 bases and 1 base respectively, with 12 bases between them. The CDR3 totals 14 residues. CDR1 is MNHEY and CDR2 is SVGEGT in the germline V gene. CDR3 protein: CASSSDRRNTEAFF. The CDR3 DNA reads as TGTGCCAGCAGCTCGGACAGACGGAACACTGAAGCTTTCTTT.

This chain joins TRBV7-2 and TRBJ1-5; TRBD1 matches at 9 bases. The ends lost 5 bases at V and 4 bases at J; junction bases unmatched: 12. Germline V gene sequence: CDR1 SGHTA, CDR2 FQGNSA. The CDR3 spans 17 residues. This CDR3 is CASSPGTGNAWNQPQHF. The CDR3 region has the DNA TGTGCCAGCAGCCCCGGGACAGGGAATGCGTGGAATCAGCCCCAGCATTTT. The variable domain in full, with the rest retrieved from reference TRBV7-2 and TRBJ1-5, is GAGVSQSPSNKVTEKGKDVELRCDPISGHTALYWYRQSLGQGLEFLIYFQGNSAPDKSGLPSDRFSAERTGGSVSTLTIQRTQQEDSAVYLCASSPGTGNAWNQPQHFGDGTRLSIL.

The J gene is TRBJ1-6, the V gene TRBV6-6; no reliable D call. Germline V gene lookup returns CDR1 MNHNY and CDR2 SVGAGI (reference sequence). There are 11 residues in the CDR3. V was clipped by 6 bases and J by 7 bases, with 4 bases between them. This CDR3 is CASRENSPLHF. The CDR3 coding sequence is TGTGCCAGCAGGGAGAATTCACCCCTCCACTTT.

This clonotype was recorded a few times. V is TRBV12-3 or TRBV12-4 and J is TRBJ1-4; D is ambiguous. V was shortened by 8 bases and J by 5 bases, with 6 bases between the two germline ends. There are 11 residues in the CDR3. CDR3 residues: CASRLNEKLFF. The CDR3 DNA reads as TGTGCCAGCCGACTGAATGAAAAACTGTTTTTT.

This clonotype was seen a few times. DNA of the CDR3: TGTGCCAGCACCACGCGGGTCACTAGCACAGATACGCAGTATTTT. Translated, it gives CASTTRVTSTDTQYF. This chain links TRBV12-3 or TRBV12-4 with TRBJ2-3, with D tentatively TRBD2 (5 bases). CDR3 length: 15 residues. Trimming took off 7 bases at V and 0 bases at J, with 14 bases between the two ends.

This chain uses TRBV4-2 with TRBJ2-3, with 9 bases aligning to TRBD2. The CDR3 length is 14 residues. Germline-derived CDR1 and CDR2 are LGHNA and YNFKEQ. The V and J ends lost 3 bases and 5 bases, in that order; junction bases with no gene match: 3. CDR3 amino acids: CASSQGTSLDTQYF. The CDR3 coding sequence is TGTGCCAGCAGCCAGGGGACTAGCCTAGATACGCAGTATTTT.

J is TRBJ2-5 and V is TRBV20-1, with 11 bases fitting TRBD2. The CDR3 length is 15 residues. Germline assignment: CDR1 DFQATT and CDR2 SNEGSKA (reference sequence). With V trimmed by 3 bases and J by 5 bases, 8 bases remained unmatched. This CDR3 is CSASRSGGAGETQYF. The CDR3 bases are TGCAGTGCTAGTCGTAGCGGGGGGGCCGGTGAGACCCAGTACTTC.

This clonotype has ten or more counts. The CDR3 loop is CAISGIASSTDTQYF. In nucleotides, the CDR3 is TGTGCCATCAGTGGCATAGCGTCTAGCACAGATACGCAGTATTTT. This chain joins TRBV10-3 and TRBJ2-3, with TRBD2 as a possible D gene (5 bases). V dropped 4 bases and J dropped 0 bases, with 11 bases sitting between them. This CDR3 spans 15 amino acids. From germline, CDR1 is ENHRY and CDR2 SYGVKD.

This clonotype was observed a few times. Here the CDR3 reads CASSQALSSLYGYTF. The CDR3 nucleotides read TGCGCCAGCAGCCAAGCGTTATCCAGCCTCTATGGCTACACCTTC. V usage is TRBV4-3 and J usage is TRBJ1-2; the D is unclear. Germline CDR1 reads LGHNA; CDR2 reads YSLEER. The V and J ends lost 1 base and 4 bases respectively, with 13 bases between them. This CDR3 region has 15 residues.

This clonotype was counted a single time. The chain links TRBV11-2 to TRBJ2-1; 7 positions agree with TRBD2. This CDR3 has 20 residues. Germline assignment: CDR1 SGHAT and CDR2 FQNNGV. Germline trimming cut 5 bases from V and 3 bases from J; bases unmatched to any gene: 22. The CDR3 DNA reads TGTGCCAGCAGCCCGCGGGGGTGGCTAGTTGGTCGGAGGGACTACAATGAGCAGTTCTTC. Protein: CASSPRGWLVGRRDYNEQFF. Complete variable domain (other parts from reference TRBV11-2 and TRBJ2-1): EAGVAQSPRYKIIEKRQSVAFWCNPISGHATLYWYQQILGQGPKLLIQFQNNGVVDDSQLPKDRFSAERLKGVDSTLKIQPAKLEDSAVYLCASSPRGWLVGRRDYNEQFFGPGTRLTVL.

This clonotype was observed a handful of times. The CDR3 DNA reads as TGTGCCAGCAGCCTCTATCCGGGACAGGGGAAGACAACTAATGAAAAACTGTTTTTT. Protein: CASSLYPGQGKTTNEKLFF. V and J are TRBV7-2 and TRBJ1-4; 10 bases match TRBD1. The germline gives CDR1 SGHTA, CDR2 FQGNSA. The CDR3 loop spans 19 amino acids. Losses at the gene ends were 5 bases for V and 0 bases for J; bases not matched to a gene: 12.

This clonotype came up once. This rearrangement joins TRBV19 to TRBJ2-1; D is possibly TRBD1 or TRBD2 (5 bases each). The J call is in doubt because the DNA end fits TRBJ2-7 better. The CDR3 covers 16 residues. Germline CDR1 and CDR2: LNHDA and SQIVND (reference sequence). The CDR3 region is CASSVRAGSFYNEQYF. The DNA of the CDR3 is TGTGCCAGTAGTGTCAGGGCGGGCTCTTTCTACAATGAGCAGTACTTC.